These T cell receptor beta chains were read from a single sample in a study of blood T cells in healthy people across ages. TCRdb used MiXCR to reprocess the 5' RACE reads, holding one entry per CDR3 protein. The sample shows roughly 2 million distinct CDR3 sequences, less than 50% of them seen only once. Input material: blood. Every receptor here comes from a woman in her thirties or forties in good health. The CDR3 runs from the conserved cysteine through the conserved F or W. D genes are given only for firm matches. Not every row has a clone size; where given, it reads once, few, many or a size class.

cdr3_nt: TGCAGTGCTAGACACAGGGAGAACTATGGCTACACCTTC
cdr3_aa: CSARHRENYGYTF
d_call: NA
v_call: TRBV20-1
j_call: TRBJ1-2
clone_size: NA

cdr3_nt: TGCGCCGGCAGCCAAGGCGCCGGACAAAAGGTTGGCTACACCTTC
cdr3_aa: CAGSQGAGQKVGYTF
d_call: NA
v_call: TRBV4-3
j_call: TRBJ1-2
clone_size: NA

cdr3_nt: TGTGCCACGCATGACGGGGATAACACCGGGGAGCTGTTTTTT
cdr3_aa: CATHDGDNTGELFF
d_call: NA
v_call: TRBV12-3/TRBV12-4
j_call: TRBJ2-2
clone_size: NA

cdr3_nt: TGTGCCAGCAATTCGATACAGGGTAGGAATGAGCAGTTCTTC
cdr3_aa: CASNSIQGRNEQFF
d_call: NA
v_call: TRBV27
j_call: TRBJ2-1
clone_size: once

cdr3_nt: TGTGCCAGCAGCCCATCAATGGGGCGGGGTCAAGAGACCCAGTACTTC
cdr3_aa: CASSPSMGRGQETQYF
d_call: NA
v_call: TRBV11-2
j_call: TRBJ2-5
clone_size: NA

cdr3_nt: TGTGCCAGCAGGTTGGGCAATGAGCAGTTCTTC
cdr3_aa: CASRLGNEQFF
d_call: NA
v_call: TRBV5-5
j_call: TRBJ2-1
clone_size: NA

cdr3_nt: TGCAGTGCTAGAGATACGGGGGTAACAGATACGCAGTATTTT
cdr3_aa: CSARDTGVTDTQYF
d_call: NA
v_call: TRBV20-1
j_call: TRBJ2-3
clone_size: NA

cdr3_nt: TGTGCCAGCAGCGTAGAACCGAGTTCTTCACCCCTCCACTTT
cdr3_aa: CASSVEPSSSPLHF
d_call: NA
v_call: TRBV9
j_call: TRBJ1-6
clone_size: NA

cdr3_nt: TGCGCCAGCAGCTTGGGTGGGACTAGCCAAGAGACCCAGTACTTC
cdr3_aa: CASSLGGTSQETQYF
d_call: TRBD2
v_call: TRBV5-1
j_call: TRBJ2-5
clone_size: few

cdr3_nt: TGCAGCGGCCGGGACTGGGGTTTGAGTGAGCAGTTCTTC
cdr3_aa: CSGRDWGLSEQFF
d_call: NA
v_call: TRBV29-1
j_call: TRBJ2-1
clone_size: NA

cdr3_nt: TGTGCCAGCAGCGTAGGACCCTCTGGTGAGCAGTTCTTC
cdr3_aa: CASSVGPSGEQFF
d_call: NA
v_call: TRBV9
j_call: TRBJ2-1
clone_size: NA

cdr3_nt: TGTGCCAGCAGCCGACGTGGGACTAGCGGGGGGCGGAGCACAGATACGCAGTATTTT
cdr3_aa: CASSRRGTSGGRSTDTQYF
d_call: TRBD2
v_call: TRBV3-1
j_call: TRBJ2-3
clone_size: NA

cdr3_nt: TGTGCCAGCAGCTTAAACCGCTACTATGGCTACACCTTC
cdr3_aa: CASSLNRYYGYTF
d_call: NA
v_call: TRBV7-2
j_call: TRBJ1-2
clone_size: many

cdr3_nt: TGCAGTGCTAGAGAAGGACAGGGGGCACAGCCCCAGCATTTT
cdr3_aa: CSAREGQGAQPQHF
d_call: TRBD1
v_call: TRBV20-1
j_call: TRBJ1-5
clone_size: NA

cdr3_nt: TGTGCCAGCAGCTCAAAGACTAGCGGGGGGCGACAAGAGATCCAGTACTTC
cdr3_aa: CASSSKTSGGRQEIQYF
d_call: TRBD2
v_call: TRBV13
j_call: TRBJ2-5
clone_size: NA

cdr3_nt: TGTGCCAGCAGAATACAGGGGATAGGCGAAAAACTGTTTTTT
cdr3_aa: CASRIQGIGEKLFF
d_call: TRBD1
v_call: TRBV6-5
j_call: TRBJ1-4
clone_size: once

cdr3_nt: TGCAGTGCTACCCGACATGGCAATCAGCCCCAGCATTTT
cdr3_aa: CSATRHGNQPQHF
d_call: NA
v_call: TRBV20-1
j_call: TRBJ1-5
clone_size: NA

cdr3_nt: TGTGCCAGCAGCAACGGACCCTACCAGACCCAGTACTTC
cdr3_aa: CASSNGPYQTQYF
d_call: NA
v_call: TRBV5-5
j_call: TRBJ2-5
clone_size: once

cdr3_nt: TGCAGCGTTGAAGATCGAGAGGATTGGTATGGCTACACCTTC
cdr3_aa: CSVEDREDWYGYTF
d_call: NA
v_call: TRBV29-1
j_call: TRBJ1-2
clone_size: few

cdr3_nt: TGCAGTGCCCCTCAAGCGAGAAGCTTACAAGAGACCCAGTACTTC
cdr3_aa: CSAPQARSLQETQYF
d_call: NA
v_call: TRBV20-1
j_call: TRBJ2-5
clone_size: NA

cdr3_nt: TGTGCCAGCAGCGTCCAAGACTTATATGGCTACACCTTC
cdr3_aa: CASSVQDLYGYTF
d_call: NA
v_call: TRBV9
j_call: TRBJ1-2
clone_size: NA

cdr3_nt: TGTGCCATCAGTGGTCGGGGGGCCTCCTACGAGCAGTACTTC
cdr3_aa: CAISGRGASYEQYF
d_call: NA
v_call: TRBV10-3
j_call: TRBJ2-7
clone_size: once

cdr3_nt: TGCGCCAGCAGCCGGGCTAACGAGGCTAGTGAGCAGTTCTTC
cdr3_aa: CASSRANEASEQFF
d_call: NA
v_call: TRBV4-3
j_call: TRBJ2-1
clone_size: NA

cdr3_nt: TGCAGCGTTGAGTTGTCATCAACAGATACGCAGTATTTT
cdr3_aa: CSVELSSTDTQYF
d_call: NA
v_call: TRBV29-1
j_call: TRBJ2-3
clone_size: few

cdr3_nt: TGTGCCAGCAGCCCAACCGGACGCATCCAAGAGACCCAGTACTTC
cdr3_aa: CASSPTGRIQETQYF
d_call: NA
v_call: TRBV7-8
j_call: TRBJ2-5
clone_size: few

cdr3_nt: TGTGCCAGCAGATTCGACAGGGCCGCAGATACGCAGTATTTT
cdr3_aa: CASRFDRAADTQYF
d_call: TRBD1
v_call: TRBV7-2
j_call: TRBJ2-3
clone_size: few

cdr3_nt: TGTGCCAGCAGTTACCAACTAGCGACAGATACGCAGTATTTT
cdr3_aa: CASSYQLATDTQYF
d_call: TRBD2
v_call: TRBV6-5
j_call: TRBJ2-3
clone_size: few

cdr3_nt: TGTGCCAGCAGTTTTCCCCCCGGACAGGTCCTCTACGAGCAGTACTTC
cdr3_aa: CASSFPPGQVLYEQYF
d_call: TRBD1
v_call: TRBV28
j_call: TRBJ2-7
clone_size: NA

cdr3_nt: TGTGCCAGCAAAGGGGCGGGGGGCCAAGAGACCCAGTACTTC
cdr3_aa: CASKGAGGQETQYF
d_call: TRBD2
v_call: TRBV2
j_call: TRBJ2-5
clone_size: NA

cdr3_nt: TGTGCCACCAGTGATCACAGGGCTTCGACCCAGTACTTC
cdr3_aa: CATSDHRASTQYF
d_call: NA
v_call: TRBV24-1
j_call: TRBJ2-5
clone_size: NA

cdr3_nt: TGTGCCAGCAGTGAAGTAGGGGCCAAGAATTCACCCCTCCACTTT
cdr3_aa: CASSEVGAKNSPLHF
d_call: NA
v_call: TRBV2
j_call: TRBJ1-6
clone_size: NA

cdr3_nt: TGTGCCACCAGTGATTTATGGCAGGGCGGGGGGGCCCCAGATACGCAGTATTTT
cdr3_aa: CATSDLWQGGGAPDTQYF
d_call: TRBD2
v_call: TRBV24-1
j_call: TRBJ2-3
clone_size: NA

cdr3_nt: TGTGCCAGCAGTTCGGGACAGGGACCCCTACTAGCCAAAAACATTCAGTACTTC
cdr3_aa: CASSSGQGPLLAKNIQYF
d_call: TRBD1
v_call: TRBV28
j_call: TRBJ2-4
clone_size: NA

cdr3_nt: TGTGCCAGCTCTTTGAGGGGTATCTCCTACGAGCAGTACTTC
cdr3_aa: CASSLRGISYEQYF
d_call: NA
v_call: TRBV2
j_call: TRBJ2-7
clone_size: NA

cdr3_nt: TGCAGCGTTGAAGGAGAGAGGGGGTCCAATGAGCAGTTCTTC
cdr3_aa: CSVEGERGSNEQFF
d_call: NA
v_call: TRBV29-1
j_call: TRBJ2-1
clone_size: NA

cdr3_nt: TGTGCCAGCAGCCCTAGCGGGGGGGCGTCCTACGAGCAGTACTTC
cdr3_aa: CASSPSGGASYEQYF
d_call: TRBD2
v_call: TRBV6-1
j_call: TRBJ2-7
clone_size: many

cdr3_nt: TGTGCCACCAGCAGAGAACTAGCGAGTGAGCAGTTCTTC
cdr3_aa: CATSRELASEQFF
d_call: TRBD2
v_call: TRBV15
j_call: TRBJ2-1
clone_size: NA

cdr3_nt: TGTGCCAGCAGCTTAAATGCCCCCAACTCCTACAATGAGCAGTTCTTC
cdr3_aa: CASSLNAPNSYNEQFF
d_call: NA
v_call: TRBV7-2
j_call: TRBJ2-1
clone_size: once

cdr3_nt: TGTGCCAGCTCACCTTTCGGGGGATCCGACACGAATGAGCAGTTCTTC
cdr3_aa: CASSPFGGSDTNEQFF
d_call: NA
v_call: TRBV18
j_call: TRBJ2-1
clone_size: NA

cdr3_nt: TGTGCCAGCAGCTTAGGATTATCGGGGGGCAACCAAGAGACCCAGTACTTC
cdr3_aa: CASSLGLSGGNQETQYF
d_call: NA
v_call: TRBV7-2
j_call: TRBJ2-5
clone_size: few

cdr3_nt: TGTGCCATCAGTGGGGACAGGGGGGACACTGAAGCTTTCTTT
cdr3_aa: CAISGDRGDTEAFF
d_call: TRBD1
v_call: TRBV10-3
j_call: TRBJ1-1
clone_size: NA

cdr3_nt: TGTGCCAGCAGTTCATTCGGCCAGGGAGGGCTCTTGGCTACGCAGTATTTT
cdr3_aa: CASSSFGQGGLLATQYF
d_call: TRBD2
v_call: TRBV28
j_call: TRBJ2-3
clone_size: NA